The 28 T cell receptor beta chains given below trace back to one sample, sequenced in a study of CD8 T cells in ankylosing spondylitis. TCRdb processed the 5' RACE reads anew with MiXCR; each CDR3 protein has one entry. The repertoire consists of about 39,000 distinct CDR3 sequences, with roughly 3.1% occurring once and the leading ten covering 2.8%. Sequencing was carried out using blood, either unsorted or a sorted T cell fraction (not recorded which). The source of these receptors is a male donor with ankylosing spondylitis or in good health (not recorded which).

The V call is TRBV9, the J call TRBJ2-3, with TRBD2 matching over 7 bases. This CDR3 has 14 residues. CDR1 is SGDLS and CDR2 is YYNGEE in the germline V gene. V lost 3 bases, J lost 5 bases, and 6 bases stayed unmatched. CDR3 protein: CASSGGGVKDTQYF. CDR3 sequence (DNA): TGTGCCAGCAGCGGGGGGGGGGTTAAAGATACGCAGTATTTT.

This clonotype was seen many times. The chain is built from TRBV9 and TRBJ2-4; 12 bases align to TRBD1. This CDR3 contains 15 residues. CDR1 is SGDLS and CDR2 is YYNGEE in the germline V gene. With V trimmed by 3 bases and J by 9 bases, 7 bases remained unmatched. This CDR3 reads CASSARDRGHGIQYF. DNA of the CDR3: TGTGCCAGCAGCGCCCGGGACAGGGGGCATGGCATTCAGTACTTC.

By frequency in the sample, this clonotype is medium-sized. V usage is TRBV9 and J usage is TRBJ2-1, with 7 positions matching TRBD1. V shed 0 bases, J shed 0 bases, and the junction held 0 bases outside the gene matches. CDR1 is SGDLS and CDR2 is YYNGEE in the germline V gene. CDR3 length: 15 residues. The chain's CDR3 is CASSVAGGSYNEQFF. Here the CDR3 DNA reads TGTGCCAGCAGCGTAGCAGGGGGCTCCTACAATGAGCAGTTCTTC.

This clonotype has ten or more counts. J is TRBJ2-5 and V is TRBV9; D not certain. Germline CDR1 reads SGDLS; CDR2 reads YYNGEE. The CDR3 is 15 residues long. The V gene lost 0 bases and the J gene lost 4 bases, with 13 bases spanning the gap. The chain's CDR3 is CASSVGSVTLETQYF. The CDR3 DNA is TGTGCCAGCAGCGTAGGATCAGTTACCCTAGAGACCCAGTACTTC.

This clonotype was counted many times. The chain uses TRBV9 and TRBJ2-2, with 11 bases identical to TRBD2. J gave up 2 bases and V 0 bases, and 3 bases lay outside the gene matches. The CDR3 totals 17 residues. Germline V gene sequence: CDR1 SGDLS, CDR2 YYNGEE. CDR3 sequence reads: CASSVETSGRNTGELFF. CDR3 nucleotide sequence: TGTGCCAGCAGCGTAGAAACTAGCGGGAGAAACACCGGGGAGCTGTTTTTT.

This clonotype was observed many times. The gene calls are TRBV9 and TRBJ2-5; D might be TRBD1 (5 bases). Per germline, CDR1 SGDLS and CDR2 YYNGEE. V lost 0 bases, J lost 4 bases, and 13 bases lay in between. The CDR3 runs to 15 residues. This CDR3 is CASSVDLGQRETQYF. Written as DNA, the CDR3 is TGTGCCAGCAGCGTAGATCTGGGGCAAAGAGAGACCCAGTACTTC.

This clonotype has ten or more counts. The gene calls are TRBV9 and TRBJ1-5; a weak D match, TRBD1 (6 bases). The germline CDR1 and CDR2 sequences are SGDLS and YYNGEE. V dropped 0 bases and J dropped 1 base, with 11 bases sitting between them. The CDR3 contains 16 residues. This CDR3 reads CASSVDPGTSNQPQHF. The CDR3, as DNA: TGTGCCAGCAGCGTAGACCCAGGGACAAGCAATCAGCCCCAGCATTTT.

In its sample, this clonotype was seen many times. The DNA for the CDR3 is TGCGCCAGCACCGGACTAGCGGGGGGGCCTCCCTACGAGCAGTACGTC. This codes for CASTGLAGGPPYEQYV. The chain is built from TRBV10-1 and TRBJ2-7, with 15 positions matching TRBD2. CDR3 length: 16 residues. CDR1 is WNHNN, CDR2 SYGVQD, per germline (reference sequence). After removal of 7 bases from V and 2 bases from J, the junction contained 6 bases not matched to a gene.

Many counts were recorded for this clonotype. V and J are TRBV9 and TRBJ1-6; TRBD1 aligns across 7 bases. Germline trimming cut 5 bases from V and 7 bases from J; bases unmatched to any gene: 9. CDR1 SGDLS and CDR2 YYNGEE come from the germline V gene. The CDR3 covers 15 residues. CDR3 DNA sequence: TGTGCCAGCAGGGCCACCGGGACAGAAAATTCACCCCTCCACTTT. It codes for CASRATGTENSPLHF.

This clonotype showed up many times. This rearrangement joins TRBV9 to TRBJ1-2, with 8 bases aligning to TRBD1. Germline CDR1 reads SGDLS; CDR2 reads YYNGEE. Germline trimming cut 7 bases from V and 4 bases from J; bases unmatched to any gene: 9. The CDR3 runs to 14 residues. The CDR3 region has the DNA TGTGCCAGCCGACCCGGACAGGGTGGCTATGGCTACACCTTC. Its translation: CASRPGQGGYGYTF.

This clonotype was observed many times. The chain links TRBV9 to TRBJ2-5; 7 bases align to TRBD1. The germline V gene has CDR1 SGDLS and CDR2 YYNGEE. There are 15 residues in the CDR3. The J segment lost 9 bases and the V segment lost 3 bases, leaving 14 bases of the junction unmatched. In DNA form, the CDR3 reads TGTGCCAGCAGCGCCGCGACAGGGTCTGGAACGGCCCAGTACTTC. Protein product: CASSAATGSGTAQYF.

This clonotype came up a few times. The chain employs TRBV9 and TRBJ1-1; D is possibly TRBD1 (5 bases). Trimming took off 4 bases at V and 0 bases at J, with 16 bases between the two ends. Per germline, CDR1 SGDLS and CDR2 YYNGEE. There are 16 residues in the CDR3. The CDR3 reads CASSPQDTAMNTEAFF. The CDR3 nucleotides read TGTGCCAGCAGCCCCCAGGACACCGCCATGAACACTGAAGCTTTCTTT.

This clonotype came up a few times. The CDR3 bases are TGTGCCAGCAGCGTAACCGACCGGAGCGGTGCCAAAAACATTCAGTACTTC. Its protein product is CASSVTDRSGAKNIQYF. The V and J genes are TRBV9 and TRBJ2-4; D perhaps matches TRBD2 (5 bases). CDR1 SGDLS and CDR2 YYNGEE come from the germline V gene. The CDR3 is 17 residues long. Trimming stripped 1 base from V and 1 base from J, with 15 bases between.

In this sample, this clonotype turned up many times. The gene calls are TRBV9 and TRBJ1-5, with D hard to call. Germline V gene sequence: CDR1 SGDLS, CDR2 YYNGEE. The V gene lost 0 bases and the J gene lost 1 base, with 5 bases spanning the gap. The CDR3 has 14 amino acids. The CDR3 coding sequence is TGTGCCAGCAGCGTAGGGGAGAGCAATCAGCCCCAGCATTTT. Its protein product is CASSVGESNQPQHF. The variable domain in full, with the rest retrieved from reference TRBV9 and TRBJ1-5, is DSGVTQTPKHLITATGQRVTLRCSPRSGDLSVYWYQQSLDQGLQFLIQYYNGEERAKGNILERFSAQQFPDLHSELNLSSLELGDSALYFCASSVGESNQPQHFGDGTRLSIL.

This clonotype was observed a few times. J is TRBJ2-1 and V is TRBV9; TRBD1 aligns across 8 bases. V lost 4 bases to trimming and J lost 0 bases; unmatched junction nucleotides: 6. The CDR3 has 16 amino acids. The V gene's germline CDR1 is SGDLS and CDR2 YYNGEE. CDR3 residues: CASSRRTGSSYNEQFF. Here the CDR3 DNA reads TGTGCCAGCAGCAGGAGGACAGGGAGCTCCTACAATGAGCAGTTCTTC.

This clonotype showed up many times. The V call is TRBV9, the J call TRBJ2-1; 8 positions agree with TRBD2. Per the germline V gene, CDR1 is SGDLS and CDR2 is YYNGEE. V lost 0 bases and J lost 9; bases outside the gene matches: 8. This CDR3 spans 15 amino acids. This CDR3 reads CASSVDPAGAGEQFF. CDR3 nucleotides: TGTGCCAGCAGCGTAGACCCAGCGGGGGCCGGTGAGCAGTTCTTC.

In its sample, this clonotype was seen many times. V and J are TRBV9 and TRBJ2-1; a weak D match, TRBD2 (5 bases). V lost 3 bases, J lost 4 bases, and 14 bases lay in between. Per the germline V gene, CDR1 is SGDLS and CDR2 is YYNGEE. CDR3 length equals 15 residues. The CDR3: CASSDGGGPYNEQFF. CDR3 nucleotide sequence: TGTGCCAGCAGCGATGGTGGCGGGCCGTACAATGAGCAGTTCTTC.

In its sample, this clonotype was seen many times. This sequence joins TRBV9 and TRBJ1-6, with D uncertain. V was clipped by 4 bases and J by 3 bases, with 11 bases between them. CDR3 length: 15 residues. The germline gives CDR1 SGDLS, CDR2 YYNGEE. CDR3 sequence: CASSTYESYNSPLHF. DNA for the CDR3: TGTGCCAGCAGCACCTACGAGAGCTATAATTCACCCCTCCACTTT.

This clonotype was recorded at least ten times. The gene calls are TRBV9 and TRBJ2-1; the match to TRBD1 covers 7 bases. The germline CDR1 and CDR2 sequences are SGDLS and YYNGEE. CDR3 length: 13 residues. Losses at the gene ends were 2 bases for V and 6 bases for J; bases not matched to a gene: 2. This CDR3 reads CASSVRQGNEQFF. The CDR3 DNA sequence: TGTGCCAGCAGCGTTAGACAGGGCAATGAGCAGTTCTTC.

Ten or more counts support this clonotype. V usage is TRBV9 and J usage is TRBJ2-2; TRBD1 aligns across 11 bases. The V gene end was trimmed by 3 bases and the J gene end by 0 bases; junction bases not matched to a gene: 16. Germline loops: CDR1 SGDLS, CDR2 YYNGEE. This CDR3 is built from 21 residues. The CDR3 is CASSDQIGDRGSSANTGELFF. For the CDR3, the DNA is TGTGCCAGCAGCGACCAAATCGGGGACAGGGGGAGTTCCGCGAACACCGGGGAGCTGTTTTTT. The whole variable domain, remainder taken from reference TRBV9 and TRBJ2-2, is DSGVTQTPKHLITATGQRVTLRCSPRSGDLSVYWYQQSLDQGLQFLIQYYNGEERAKGNILERFSAQQFPDLHSELNLSSLELGDSALYFCASSDQIGDRGSSANTGELFFGEGSRLTVL.

This clonotype was found a few times. The V call is TRBV9, the J call TRBJ2-3; 14 positions match TRBD2. The germline CDR1 and CDR2 sequences are SGDLS and YYNGEE. The CDR3 loop spans 16 amino acids. The V segment lost 3 bases and the J segment 6 bases; nucleotides outside the gene matches: 6. CDR3 nucleotide sequence: TGTGCCAGCAGCGGTAGAGGGACTAGCGGGAGTGATACGCAGTATTTT. Its translation is CASSGRGTSGSDTQYF.

This clonotype was picked up a small number of times. V is TRBV9 and J is TRBJ2-3; 8 bases are shared with TRBD1. V was clipped by 3 bases and J by 3 bases; unmatched bases: 6. Per the germline V gene, CDR1 is SGDLS and CDR2 is YYNGEE. The CDR3 is 15 amino acids. CDR3 in DNA: TGTGCCAGCAGCGATGGACAGGGATTTACAGATACGCAGTATTTT. It yields the protein CASSDGQGFTDTQYF.

In this sample, this clonotype turned up many times. J is TRBJ1-6 and V is TRBV9; no definite D call. The germline CDR1 and CDR2 sequences are SGDLS and YYNGEE. The CDR3 runs to 16 residues. V was pared by 0 bases and J by 1 base, with 8 bases between. CDR3 sequence reads: CASSVGTRSYNSPLHF. CDR3 bases: TGTGCCAGCAGCGTAGGAACGAGGTCCTATAATTCACCCCTCCACTTT.

In its sample, this clonotype was seen many times. The rearrangement links TRBV9 to TRBJ2-5; D may correspond to TRBD1 or TRBD2 (5 bases each). This CDR3 spans 16 amino acids. V lost 0 bases and J 5 bases, leaving 17 bases between the germline ends. The germline CDR1 and CDR2 sequences are SGDLS and YYNGEE. As DNA, the CDR3 is TGTGCCAGCAGCGTAGATTGGGACGGACCGCGGGAGACCCAGTACTTC. It yields the protein CASSVDWDGPRETQYF. Together with reference TRBV9 and TRBJ2-5, the CDR3 gives the full variable domain: DSGVTQTPKHLITATGQRVTLRCSPRSGDLSVYWYQQSLDQGLQFLIQYYNGEERAKGNILERFSAQQFPDLHSELNLSSLELGDSALYFCASSVDWDGPRETQYFGPGTRLLVL.

This clonotype qualifies as medium-sized. V is TRBV9 and J is TRBJ2-1; D possibly uses TRBD1 or TRBD2 (5 bases each). The ends were cut back, 0 bases at V and 1 base at J, with 23 bases in the middle. Germline V gene data show CDR1 as SGDLS and CDR2 as YYNGEE. This CDR3 has 20 amino acids. In nucleotides, the CDR3 is TGTGCCAGCAGCGTAGGAGGGTTTTCGTTTGAGGGGCCGTCCTACAATGAGCAGTTCTTC. This translates into CASSVGGFSFEGPSYNEQFF. Variable domain in full (rest from reference TRBV9 and TRBJ2-1): DSGVTQTPKHLITATGQRVTLRCSPRSGDLSVYWYQQSLDQGLQFLIQYYNGEERAKGNILERFSAQQFPDLHSELNLSSLELGDSALYFCASSVGGFSFEGPSYNEQFFGPGTRLTVL.

This clonotype showed up many times. This sequence joins TRBV9 and TRBJ2-3; a possible D gene is TRBD2 (5 bases). Germline V CDR1 and CDR2: SGDLS, YYNGEE. V was cut by 4 bases and J by 0 bases, with 12 bases left in between. This CDR3 spans 15 amino acids. The CDR3 DNA reads TGTGCCAGCAGCCGGGGTCTAGGGAGCACAGATACGCAGTATTTT. Its translation is CASSRGLGSTDTQYF.

There are many counts of this clonotype. V and J are TRBV9 and TRBJ2-1, with D hard to call. CDR3 length: 14 residues. V dropped 0 bases and J dropped 8 bases, with 12 bases sitting between them. Germline CDR1 SGDLS, CDR2 YYNGEE. The CDR3 reads CASSVGPPGDEQFF. The CDR3, as DNA: TGTGCCAGCAGCGTAGGACCCCCAGGCGATGAGCAGTTCTTC.

This clonotype was observed many times. The rearrangement joins TRBV9 to TRBJ1-4, with D unclear. This CDR3 contains 16 residues. Looked up from germline, CDR1 is SGDLS and CDR2 is YYNGEE. Trimming removed 0 bases from V and 7 bases from J, with 16 bases in between. As DNA, the CDR3 is TGTGCCAGCAGCGTAGGGGCCCGGGGAGAAGGTGAAAAACTGTTTTTT. This codes for CASSVGARGEGEKLFF.